One and the same sample provided the 15 T cell receptor beta chains below, sequenced in a study of PD-1 blockade in mismatch repair-deficient tumors. The protocol was immunoSEQ multiplex PCR, while the TCRdb copy is restricted to in-frame clones and leaves out a portion. The data contain about 100,000 clones, about four fifths of them singletons. This sample comprised peripheral blood, obtained 35 to 37 weeks after starting pembrolizumab. The receptor set was obtained from an adult with mismatch repair-deficient cancer.

This clone was seen a handful of times. The J gene is TRBJ2-1, the V gene TRBV29-1; D gene ambiguous. The V gene lost 4 bases and the J gene lost 1 base, with 5 bases spanning the gap. The CDR3 has 12 amino acids. Germline V gives CDR1 SQVTM, CDR2 ANQGSEA. CDR3 DNA sequence: TGCAGCGTTGCACCATCCTACAATGAGCAGTTCTTC. It codes for CSVAPSYNEQFF.

The chain carries TRBV5-1 and TRBJ2-7; TRBD2 aligns across 8 bases. V shed 2 bases, J shed 5 bases, and the junction held 6 bases outside the gene matches. The CDR3 is 14 residues long. The germline V gene encodes CDR1 SGHRS and CDR2 YFSETQ. The CDR3 protein is CASSFTGGPDEQYF. The DNA for the CDR3 is TGCGCCAGCAGCTTTACGGGAGGGCCCGACGAGCAGTACTTC.

This chain connects TRBV7-8 to TRBJ1-2; unclear D gene. V was cut by 2 bases and J by 3 bases, with 7 bases left in between. The germline V gene has CDR1 SGHVS and CDR2 FQNEAQ. This CDR3 comprises 13 residues. The CDR3 region has the DNA TGTGCCAGCAGCTTAACGGGAGACTATGGCTACACCTTC. Translation gives CASSLTGDYGYTF. Based on the CDR3 plus reference TRBV7-8 and TRBJ1-2, the full variable domain is GAGVSQSPRYKVAKRGQDVALRCDPISGHVSLFWYQQALGQGPEFLTYFQNEAQLDKSGLPSDRFFAERPEGSVSTLKIQRTQQEDSAVYLCASSLTGDYGYTFGSGTRLTVV.

This chain links TRBV4-1 with TRBJ2-1; 13 bases map to TRBD2. Germline V lookup: CDR1 MGHRA, CDR2 YSYEKL. Trimming at V came to 3 bases and at J to 3 bases, leaving 14 bases not matched to a gene. The CDR3 consists of 20 residues. CDR3 loop: CASSQDAGLAGPIIYNEQFF. In DNA, the CDR3 is TGCGCCAGCAGCCAGGACGCGGGACTAGCGGGACCCATTATCTACAATGAGCAGTTCTTC.

This rearrangement joins TRBV9 to TRBJ2-1, with 10 bases matching TRBD2. V shed 0 bases, J shed 10 bases, and the junction held 25 bases outside the gene matches. CDR1 is SGDLS, CDR2 YYNGEE, per germline. The CDR3 sequence is 21 residues long. CDR3 sequence: CASSVATGGASGRGIGGEQFF. DNA of the CDR3: TGTGCCAGCAGCGTAGCCACTGGGGGGGCTAGCGGGAGAGGAATCGGGGGAGAGCAGTTCTTC. The complete variable domain, with remaining parts taken from reference TRBV9 and TRBJ2-1, reads DSGVTQTPKHLITATGQRVTLRCSPRSGDLSVYWYQQSLDQGLQFLIQYYNGEERAKGNILERFSAQQFPDLHSELNLSSLELGDSALYFCASSVATGGASGRGIGGEQFFGPGTRLTVL.

The chain links TRBV27 to TRBJ2-7, with 8 nucleotides matching TRBD2. With V trimmed by 8 bases and J by 1 base, 10 bases remained unmatched. This CDR3 spans 15 amino acids. Germline loops: CDR1 MNHEY, CDR2 SMNVEV (reference sequence). The CDR3 sequence: CASGFLLAGSYEQYF. The CDR3, as DNA: TGTGCCAGCGGGTTCCTTTTAGCGGGATCCTACGAGCAGTACTTC.

The V call is TRBV7-9, the J call TRBJ2-1; 13 nucleotides match TRBD2. The trim removed 2 bases at V and 8 bases at J, leaving 6 bases unmatched. This CDR3 has 16 amino acids. Germline CDR1 reads SEHNR; CDR2 reads FQNEAQ (reference sequence). In DNA, the CDR3 is TGTGCCAGCAGCTTACGGACTAGCGGGAGCAGGGATGAGCAGTTCTTC. It is translated as CASSLRTSGSRDEQFF.

In its sample, this clone was seen a few times. This chain uses TRBV6-5 with TRBJ2-7; D unclear. The V end lost 6 bases, the J end lost 4 bases, and 7 bases lay between the germline ends. The CDR3 covers 11 residues. The germline V gene has CDR1 MNHEY and CDR2 SVGAGI. The DNA of the CDR3 is TGTGCCAGCAGGGTGGCGTACGAGCAGTACTTC. Translation: CASRVAYEQYF.

J is TRBJ1-4 and V is TRBV27; unclear D gene. Trimming left V 5 bases short and J 7 bases short, with 17 bases between. Per germline, CDR1 MNHEY and CDR2 SMNVEV (reference sequence). There are 15 residues in the CDR3. The chain's CDR3 is CASSLGGVRREKLFF. DNA of the CDR3: TGTGCCAGCAGTCTGGGTGGCGTAAGACGTGAAAAACTGTTTTTT. The complete variable domain, with remaining parts taken from reference TRBV27 and TRBJ1-4, reads EAQVTQNPRYLITVTGKKLTVTCSQNMNHEYMSWYRQDPGLGLRQIYYSMNVEVTDKGDVPEGYKVSRKEKRNFPLILESPSPNQTSLYFCASSLGGVRREKLFFGSGTQLSVL.

The chain has TRBV29-1 and TRBJ1-2; the match to TRBD1 covers 8 bases. Germline CDR1 SQVTM, CDR2 ANQGSEA. The V and J ends lost 3 bases and 6 bases, in that order; junction bases with no gene match: 12. This CDR3 is built from 15 residues. CDR3: CSVEPAGTGGDGYTF. The DNA of the CDR3 is TGCAGCGTTGAGCCCGCCGGGACAGGAGGCGATGGCTACACCTTC.

This chain uses TRBV5-4 with TRBJ2-5; 14 nucleotides match TRBD2. CDR3 length: 15 amino acids. V lost 4 bases and J lost 5; bases outside the gene matches: 4. Per germline, CDR1 SGHNT and CDR2 YYREEE (reference sequence). The CDR3 loop is CASSRGTSGSETQYF. The CDR3 DNA follows: TGTGCCAGCAGCCGGGGGACTAGCGGGAGCGAGACCCAGTACTTC.

Concerning this clone: One end of the junction varies from germline; a read error may be responsible. The chain employs TRBV19 and TRBJ1-1, with 7 bases that match TRBD1. CDR1 is LNHDA, CDR2 SQIVND, per germline (reference sequence). This CDR3 contains 12 residues. DNA of the CDR3: TGTGCCAGTAGGACAGGGAACGCTGAAGCTTTCTTT. Its translation: CASRTGNAEAFF.

With respect to this clone: Other nucleotide sequences from this sample produce the same CDR3. The chain recombines TRBV5-1 with TRBJ2-7, with 7 positions matching TRBD1. The germline V gene encodes CDR1 SGHRS and CDR2 YFSETQ. After removal of 3 bases from V and 6 bases from J, the junction contained 12 bases not matched to a gene. The CDR3 is made up of 15 amino acids. CDR3 protein: CASSSTQGSGREQYF. The CDR3 DNA reads as TGCGCCAGCAGCTCGACACAGGGGTCCGGGCGCGAGCAGTACTTC.

V is TRBV7-3 and J is TRBJ2-7, with D maybe TRBD2 (5 bases). The CDR3 is 14 amino acids. The ends were cut back, 5 bases at V and 1 base at J, with 12 bases in the middle. Germline CDR1 and CDR2: SGHTA and FQGTGA. DNA of the CDR3: TGTGCCAGCAGCCAACGCGGACTGTCCTACGAGCAGTACTTC. It specifies CASSQRGLSYEQYF.

The genes are TRBV6-6 and TRBJ1-2; D possibly corresponds to TRBD1 (5 bases). V lost 5 bases, J lost 8 bases, and 18 bases lay in between. The V gene's germline CDR1 is MNHNY and CDR2 SVGAGI (reference sequence). This CDR3 has 14 residues. The chain's CDR3 is CASSLSGPQQGYTF. DNA of the CDR3: TGTGCCAGCAGTCTCTCGGGGCCCCAACAAGGCTACACCTTC.